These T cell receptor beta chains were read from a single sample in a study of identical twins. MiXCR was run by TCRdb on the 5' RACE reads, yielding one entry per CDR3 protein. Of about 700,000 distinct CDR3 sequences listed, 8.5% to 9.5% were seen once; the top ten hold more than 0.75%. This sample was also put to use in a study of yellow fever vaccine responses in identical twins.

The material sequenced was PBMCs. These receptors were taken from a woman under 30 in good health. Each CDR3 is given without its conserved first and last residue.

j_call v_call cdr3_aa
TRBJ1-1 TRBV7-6 ASSLNPPGQTNTEAF
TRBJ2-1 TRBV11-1 ASSPPLGIAGGSYNEQF
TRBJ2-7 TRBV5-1 ASRQTGNSYEQY
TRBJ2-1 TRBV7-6 ASSLATANEQF
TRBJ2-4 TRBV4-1 ASSHPGQKNIQY
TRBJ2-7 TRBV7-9 ASSLVRTESSYEQY
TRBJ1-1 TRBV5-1 ASSLYVGVGTEAF
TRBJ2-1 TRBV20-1 SALPGQGGGSYNEQF
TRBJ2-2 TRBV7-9 ASSLTIATGELF
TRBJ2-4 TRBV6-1 ASSGMGKAKNIQY
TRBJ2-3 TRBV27 ASSIGLAIDTQY
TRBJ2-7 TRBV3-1 ASSPWDTSYEQY
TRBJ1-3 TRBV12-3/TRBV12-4 AKTDNSGNTIY
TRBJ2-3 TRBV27 ASSLSAYPDTQY
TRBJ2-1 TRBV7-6 ASSTSPPGVNEQF